The T cell receptor (beta chain) under discussion was sequenced for a study of OX40 agonist ivuxolimab in advanced cancers. Study overall: Patients received ivuxolimab, an agonistic anti-OX40 (CD134) antibody. The dose-escalation cohort had hepatocellular carcinoma, melanoma, renal cell or head and neck cancer. Study findings and constraints: Mean expanded clone counts were higher in CD8+ than CD4+ T cells.

Comment on this clone: Its matching antigen is unknown.

Data came from immunoSEQ multiplex PCR; TCRdb stores just in-frame clones and leaves some out. Altogether around 78,000 clones are present, 87% being singletons, with the ten largest covering roughly 0.26%. There are 11 residues in the CDR3. V shed 6 bases and J shed 2 bases, with 4 bases lying between them. CDR1 is MDHEN, CDR2 SYDVKM, per germline. The TCR originated in an adult with an advanced solid tumor such as melanoma, head and neck, liver or kidney cancer. This material consisted of CD4+ or CD8+ T cells sorted from blood, taken in a trial of the OX40 agonist ivuxolimab. This rearrangement joins TRBV28 to TRBJ1-2; D gene ambiguous. This chain's CDR3 is CASRLNYGYTF. CDR3 in DNA: TGTGCCAGCAGACTGAACTATGGCTACACCTTC.